The clone carrying this T cell receptor (beta chain) has more than one count but fewer than ten. The data derive from a study of T-cell reconstitution after alpha-beta-depleted transplantation in children. As it was prepared, the TCRbeta library received unique molecular identifiers. TCRdb reprocessed the PCR reads via MiXCR and lists one record per CDR3 protein. The repertoire holds approximately 800,000 distinct CDR3 sequences, with 16% as singletons. The sequence was collected from a male patient younger than 18 who had a stem cell transplant for acute lymphoblastic leukemia, so the T cells may come from the graft donor. This sample comprised PBMCs, mostly from graft donor cells, obtained 360 days after TCRalphabeta/CD19-depleted stem cell transplant.

CDR3 nucleotide sequence: TGTGCCAGCAGTGGTCTGATTTACAATGAGCAGTTCTTC. Translating gives CASSGLIYNEQFF. The V and J genes are TRBV2 and TRBJ2-1, with D unclear. This CDR3 has 13 residues. The germline CDR1 and CDR2 sequences are SNHLY and FYNNEI. The germline V and J ends were trimmed by 4 bases and 4 bases, with 8 bases remaining between them. Looking up the rest from reference TRBV2 and TRBJ2-1 gives the full variable domain: EPEVTQTPSHQVTQMGQEVILRCVPISNHLYFYWYRQILGQKVEFLVSFYNNEISEKSEIFDDQFSVERPDGSNFTLKIRSTKLEDSAMYFCASSGLIYNEQFFGPGTRLTVL.